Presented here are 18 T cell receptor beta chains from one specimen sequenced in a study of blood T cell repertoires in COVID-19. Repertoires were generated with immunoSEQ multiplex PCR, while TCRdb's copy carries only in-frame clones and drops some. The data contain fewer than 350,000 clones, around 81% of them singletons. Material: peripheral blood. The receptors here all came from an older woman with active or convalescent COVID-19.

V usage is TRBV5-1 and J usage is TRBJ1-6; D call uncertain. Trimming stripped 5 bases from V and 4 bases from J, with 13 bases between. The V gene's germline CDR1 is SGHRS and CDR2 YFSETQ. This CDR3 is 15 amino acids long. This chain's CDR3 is CASRGFEGYNSPLHF. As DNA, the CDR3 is TGCGCCAGCAGAGGTTTCGAGGGATATAATTCACCCCTCCACTTT.

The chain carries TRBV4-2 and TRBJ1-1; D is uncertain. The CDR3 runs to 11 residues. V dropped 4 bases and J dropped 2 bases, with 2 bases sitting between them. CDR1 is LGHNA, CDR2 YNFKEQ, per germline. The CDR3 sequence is CASSLNTEAFF. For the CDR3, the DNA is TGTGCCAGCAGCCTAAACACTGAAGCTTTCTTT.

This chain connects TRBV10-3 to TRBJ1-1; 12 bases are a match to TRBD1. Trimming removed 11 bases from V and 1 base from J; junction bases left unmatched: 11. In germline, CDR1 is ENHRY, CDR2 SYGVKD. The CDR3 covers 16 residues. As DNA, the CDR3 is TGTGCCTCGTCCGGGACAGGGGGCCTTGGGAACACTGAAGCTTTCTTT. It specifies CASSGTGGLGNTEAFF.

In DNA, the CDR3 is TGTGCCAGCAGCTGGACAGGGGGGGATTCACCCCTCCACTTT. Translated: CASSWTGGDSPLHF. The chain is built from TRBV11-2 and TRBJ1-6; 10 bases match TRBD1. J gave up 8 bases and V 4 bases, and 2 bases lay outside the gene matches. The germline V gene encodes CDR1 SGHAT and CDR2 FQNNGV. This CDR3 has 14 amino acids. The whole variable domain, remainder taken from reference TRBV11-2 and TRBJ1-6, is EAGVAQSPRYKIIEKRQSVAFWCNPISGHATLYWYQQILGQGPKLLIQFQNNGVVDDSQLPKDRFSAERLKGVDSTLKIQPAKLEDSAVYLCASSWTGGDSPLHFGNGTRLTVT.

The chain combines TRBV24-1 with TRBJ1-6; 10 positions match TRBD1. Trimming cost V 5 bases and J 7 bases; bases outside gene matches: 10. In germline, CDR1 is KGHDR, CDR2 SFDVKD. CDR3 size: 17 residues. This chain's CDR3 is CATSGSRDRGCNSPLHF. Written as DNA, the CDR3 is TGTGCCACCAGTGGAAGCCGGGACAGGGGATGCAATTCACCCCTCCACTTT.

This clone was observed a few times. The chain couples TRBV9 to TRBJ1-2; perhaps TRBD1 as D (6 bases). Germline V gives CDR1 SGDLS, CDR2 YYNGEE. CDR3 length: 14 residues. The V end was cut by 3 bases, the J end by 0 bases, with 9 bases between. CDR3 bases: TGTGCCAGCAGCGCGTACAGGGCTAACTATGGCTACACCTTC. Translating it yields CASSAYRANYGYTF.

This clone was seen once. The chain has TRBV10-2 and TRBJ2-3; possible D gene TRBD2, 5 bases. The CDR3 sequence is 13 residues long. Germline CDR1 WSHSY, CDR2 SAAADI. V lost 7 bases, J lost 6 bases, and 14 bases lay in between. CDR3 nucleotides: TGCGCCAGCATAGACAACGGGGAGGATACGCAGTATTTT. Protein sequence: CASIDNGEDTQYF.

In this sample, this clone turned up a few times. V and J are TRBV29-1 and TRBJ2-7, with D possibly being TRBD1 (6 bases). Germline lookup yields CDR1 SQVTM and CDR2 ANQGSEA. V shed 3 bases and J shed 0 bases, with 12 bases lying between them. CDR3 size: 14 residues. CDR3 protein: CSVELAGDSYEQYF. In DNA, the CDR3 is TGCAGCGTTGAGTTGGCAGGGGACTCCTACGAGCAGTACTTC.

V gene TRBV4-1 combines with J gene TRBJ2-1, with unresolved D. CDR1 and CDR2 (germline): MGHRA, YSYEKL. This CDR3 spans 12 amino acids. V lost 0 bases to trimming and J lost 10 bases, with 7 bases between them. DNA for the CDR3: TGCGCCAGCAGCCAAGACGGGTGGGAGCAGTTCTTC. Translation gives CASSQDGWEQFF.

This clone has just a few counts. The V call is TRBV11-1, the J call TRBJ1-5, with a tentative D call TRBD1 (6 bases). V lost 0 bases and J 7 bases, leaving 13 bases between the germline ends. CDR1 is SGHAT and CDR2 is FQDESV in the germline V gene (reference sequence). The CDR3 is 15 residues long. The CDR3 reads CASSLAPGDGQPQHF. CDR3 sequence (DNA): TGTGCCAGCAGCTTAGCGCCAGGGGACGGACAGCCCCAGCATTTT.

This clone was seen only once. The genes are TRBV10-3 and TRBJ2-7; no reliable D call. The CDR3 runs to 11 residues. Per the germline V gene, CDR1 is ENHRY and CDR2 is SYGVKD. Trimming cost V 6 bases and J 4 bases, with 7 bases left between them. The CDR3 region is CAIRNYYEQYF. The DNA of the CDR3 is TGTGCCATCAGGAACTATTACGAGCAGTACTTC.

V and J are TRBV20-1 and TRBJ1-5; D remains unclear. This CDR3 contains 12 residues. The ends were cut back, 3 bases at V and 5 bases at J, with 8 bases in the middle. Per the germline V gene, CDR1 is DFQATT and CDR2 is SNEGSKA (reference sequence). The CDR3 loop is CSASRGDQPQHF. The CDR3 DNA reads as TGCAGTGCTAGTCGTGGAGATCAGCCCCAGCATTTT.

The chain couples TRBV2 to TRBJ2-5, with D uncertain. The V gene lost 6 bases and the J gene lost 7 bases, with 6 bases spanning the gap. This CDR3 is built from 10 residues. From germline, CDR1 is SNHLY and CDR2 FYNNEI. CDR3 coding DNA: TGTGCCAGCAGCCCCGGGACCCAGTACTTC. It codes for CASSPGTQYF.

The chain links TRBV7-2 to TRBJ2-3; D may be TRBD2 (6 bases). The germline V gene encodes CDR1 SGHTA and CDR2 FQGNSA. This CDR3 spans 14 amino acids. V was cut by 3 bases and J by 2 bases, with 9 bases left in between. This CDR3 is CASSFPGDTDTQYF. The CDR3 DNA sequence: TGTGCCAGCAGCTTCCCGGGGGACACAGATACGCAGTATTTT.

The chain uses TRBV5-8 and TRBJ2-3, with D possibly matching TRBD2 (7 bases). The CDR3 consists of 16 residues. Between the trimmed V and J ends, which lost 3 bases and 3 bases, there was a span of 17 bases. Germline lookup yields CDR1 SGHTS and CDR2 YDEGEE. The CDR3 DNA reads TGTGCCAGCAGCTCTGGAGGGGGGGCCTCGACAGATACGCAGTATTTT. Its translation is CASSSGGGASTDTQYF.

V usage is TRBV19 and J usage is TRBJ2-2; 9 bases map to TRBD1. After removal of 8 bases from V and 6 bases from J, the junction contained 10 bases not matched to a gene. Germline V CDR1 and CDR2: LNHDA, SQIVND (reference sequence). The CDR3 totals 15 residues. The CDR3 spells CASYFTGGLAGELFF. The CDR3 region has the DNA TGTGCCAGTTATTTTACAGGGGGCTTAGCCGGGGAGCTGTTTTTT.

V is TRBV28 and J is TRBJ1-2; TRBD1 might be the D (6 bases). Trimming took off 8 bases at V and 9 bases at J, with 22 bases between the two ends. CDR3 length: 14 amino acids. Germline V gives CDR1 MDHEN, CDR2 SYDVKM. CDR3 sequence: CASLSSGTLPRYTF. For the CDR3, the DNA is TGTGCCAGCTTATCCTCCGGGACACTTCCTCGCTACACCTTC.

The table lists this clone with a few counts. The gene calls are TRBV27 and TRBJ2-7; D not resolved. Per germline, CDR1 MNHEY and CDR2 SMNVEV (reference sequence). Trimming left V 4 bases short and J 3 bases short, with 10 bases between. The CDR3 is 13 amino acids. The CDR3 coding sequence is TGTGCCAGCAGTTGCGCTGTCTACTACGAGCAGTACTTC. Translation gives CASSCAVYYEQYF.